This T cell receptor beta chain emerged from a study of blood T cell repertoires in COVID-19. At the level of the study: Spain, Italy and the United States supplied samples that represented acute and convalescent COVID-19. The cDNA or gDNA used as material had been derived from T cells, B-cell-depleted T cells, or PBMCs.

This clone was found once. The CDR3 covers 14 residues. The germline V and J ends were trimmed by 7 bases and 4 bases, with 13 bases remaining between them. Germline-derived CDR1 and CDR2 are LNHDA and SQIVND (reference sequence). The authors' processing: For nucleated cells, counts were estimated from reference gene primer amplification. Generated by immunoSEQ multiplex PCR, the TCRdb table keeps only in-frame clones and is missing some. V and J calls and clone size are copied from that table; D and trimming were computed from the DNA. Of roughly 100,000 clones detected, roughly 89% appear once; the ten largest clones hold less than 2%.

The chain carries TRBV19 and TRBJ2-2; D might be TRBD2 (5 bases). The clonotype originates from a man aged 70 or older with active or convalescent COVID-19. Sequenced sample: peripheral blood. CDR3 nucleotide sequence: TGTGCCAGTAATCCCCAAGGAGGCACCGGGGAGCTGTTTTTT. Residues: CASNPQGGTGELFF.